The TCR beta chain described here comes from a study of blood T cell repertoires in COVID-19. A single count supports this clone. The CDR3 contains 13 residues. Trimming shortened V by 8 bases and J by 7 bases, and 18 bases separated the two germline ends. Sequenced by immunoSEQ multiplex PCR; TCRdb stores in-frame clones only, minus some. The sample carries about 160,000 clones, 75% to 85% recorded once. The TCR comes from an older woman who had recovered from COVID-19. The sequenced sample was PBMCs or T cells enriched from blood (not recorded which). V usage is TRBV5-3 and J usage is TRBJ1-2; possibly TRBD1 for D (6 bases). TRBV5-3 is recorded as an ORF, its role being uncertain. CDR3 nucleotide sequence: TGTGCCAGTGTCGGGGGGCACAAGGGTGGCTACACCTTC. Protein sequence: CASVGGHKGGYTF.